This section outlines one T cell receptor (beta chain) sequence together with its context. Germline V CDR1 and CDR2: MNHNY, SVGAGI (reference sequence). Deletions cut 6 bases from V and 8 bases from J, with 19 bases between. The CDR3 totals 14 residues. The assay was immunoSEQ multiplex PCR, and TCRdb's table has in-frame clones only and misses some. The sample lists about 80,000 clones; approximately 95% were seen once. The data originate from a study of OX40 agonist ivuxolimab in advanced cancers. At the level of the study: At 82.7% male, the cohort had a mean age of 60 years, ranging from about 20 to 79.

This chain links TRBV6-6 with TRBJ1-2; D might be TRBD1 (5 bases). This clonotype was obtained from an adult with an advanced solid tumor such as melanoma, head and neck, liver or kidney cancer. Sequencing used CD4+ or CD8+ T cells sorted from blood, obtained in a trial of the OX40 agonist ivuxolimab. The CDR3 loop reads CASSPLGTAEGYTF. DNA for the CDR3: TGTGCCAGCAGCCCCCTTGGGACGGCGGAAGGCTACACCTTC.